A single sample is the source of the 25 T cell receptor beta chains below, sequenced in a study of shared clonotypes between healthy human individuals. TCRdb keeps only in-frame clones here, not all; method: immunoSEQ multiplex PCR. Among about 2.5 million clones listed, 85% to 95% were seen once. The sequenced sample consisted of naive CD4+ T cells from PBMCs. Subset in this sample: CD45RA+ positively selected. Source of these receptors: a man between 18 and 29 years old in good health. Some clones in this sample may be carry-over from other donors' samples.

Of note for this clone: This sample includes further DNA sequences coding for the same CDR3. This rearrangement joins TRBV18 to TRBJ1-1; the D is unclear. Germline CDR1 reads KGHSH; CDR2 reads LQKENI. This CDR3 spans 14 amino acids. V lost 3 bases and J lost 0, with 8 bases in between. CDR3 region: CASSPSRLNTEAFF. CDR3 DNA: TGTGCCAGCTCACCCTCCCGGTTGAACACTGAAGCTTTCTTT.

CDR3 sequence (DNA): TGTGCCAGCAGCTTACCCCCGGGACAGGGGGTAAGAAACACCATATATTTT. This encodes CASSLPPGQGVRNTIYF. The chain employs TRBV11-3 and TRBJ1-3, with 11 bases that match TRBD1. The germline V gene has CDR1 SGHNT and CDR2 YENEEA. V trimming: 2 bases; J trimming: 5 bases; junction bases outside the gene matches: 8. CDR3 length equals 17 residues.

This clone was seen only a few times. V gene TRBV2 combines with J gene TRBJ1-5; 8 positions agree with TRBD1. Looked up from germline, CDR1 is SNHLY and CDR2 is FYNNEI. The CDR3 runs 15 residues. V was clipped by 5 bases and J by 6 bases; unmatched bases: 9. CDR3 DNA: TGTGCCAGCAGTTACCAGGGGGCGCGGGCTCAGCCCCAGCATTTT. Protein product: CASSYQGARAQPQHF.

A remark on this clone: This sample also contains other DNA sequences that code for the same CDR3. The gene calls are TRBV19 and TRBJ2-6; D is ambiguous. The CDR3 runs to 13 residues. Trimming removed 10 bases at V and 0 bases at J, with 7 bases between. Per the germline V gene, CDR1 is LNHDA and CDR2 is SQIVND (reference sequence). DNA of the CDR3: TGTGCCACGACGGTCTCTGGGGCCAACGTCCTGACTTTC. It specifies CATTVSGANVLTF.

The chain employs TRBV9 and TRBJ2-2, with D possibly matching TRBD1 (6 bases). V lost 1 base and J lost 0, with 13 bases in between. CDR3 size: 17 residues. Germline CDR1 SGDLS, CDR2 YYNGEE. CDR3 nucleotide sequence: TGTGCCAGCAGCGTAAGGTCAGGGGCCGCGAACACCGGGGAGCTGTTTTTT. Translated: CASSVRSGAANTGELFF.

The gene calls are TRBV27 and TRBJ1-1, with D possibly TRBD1 on 6 matching bases. V was trimmed by 3 bases and J by 1 base, leaving 9 bases between them. The CDR3 sequence is 14 residues long. From germline, CDR1 is MNHEY and CDR2 SMNVEV (reference sequence). This CDR3 reads CASSLNRANTEAFF. Written as DNA, the CDR3 is TGTGCCAGCAGTTTGAACAGGGCGAACACTGAAGCTTTCTTT.

The gene calls are TRBV7-2 and TRBJ2-5, with TRBD2 as a possible D gene (5 bases). The V gene's germline CDR1 is SGHTA and CDR2 FQGNSA. This CDR3 contains 13 residues. Trimming pared 4 bases from V and 5 bases from J, leaving 11 bases between. CDR3 sequence: CASSSGLRETQYF. In DNA form, the CDR3 reads TGTGCCAGCAGCTCGGGATTGAGGGAGACCCAGTACTTC.

The V call is TRBV4-1, the J call TRBJ2-1; 10 bases line up with TRBD2. The V and J ends lost 2 bases and 11 bases, in that order; junction bases with no gene match: 15. Germline V lookup: CDR1 MGHRA, CDR2 YSYEKL. This CDR3 is 17 amino acids long. This CDR3 reads CASSQSNLAGALDQQFF. CDR3 in DNA: TGCGCCAGCAGCCAATCCAACCTAGCGGGAGCTCTCGATCAGCAGTTCTTC.

This chain links TRBV29-1 with TRBJ2-4; 8 bases fit TRBD1. The CDR3 contains 13 residues. Trimming removed 4 bases from V and 9 bases from J; junction bases left unmatched: 8. Germline V CDR1 and CDR2: SQVTM, ANQGSEA. The CDR3 is CSVVSGGASIQYF. The CDR3 DNA reads TGCAGCGTTGTTTCAGGGGGCGCAAGCATTCAGTACTTC.

Note on this clone: In the same sample, other DNA sequences code for this CDR3. J is TRBJ2-2 and V is TRBV30; D remains unclear. Germline V gene sequence: CDR1 GTSNPN, CDR2 SVGIG (reference sequence). V shed 3 bases and J shed 6 bases, with 5 bases lying between them. This CDR3 contains 11 residues. In nucleotides, the CDR3 is TGTGCCTGGAGCCTCTCCGGGGAGCTGTTTTTT. Amino acid sequence: CAWSLSGELFF.

The rearrangement joins TRBV28 to TRBJ2-3; TRBD2 agrees at 10 bases. J was trimmed by 2 bases and V by 5 bases; bases with no gene match: 4. Per germline, CDR1 MDHEN and CDR2 SYDVKM. This CDR3 is built from 15 residues. This CDR3 reads CASSRTSGYTDTQYF. In DNA form, the CDR3 reads TGTGCCAGCAGTCGGACTAGCGGTTACACAGATACGCAGTATTTT.

The V and J genes are TRBV11-2 and TRBJ2-5; TRBD2 agrees at 7 bases. The closer fit of TRBJ2-7 to the DNA end suggests the J call may be wrong. The germline V gene has CDR1 SGHAT and CDR2 FQNNGV. The CDR3 runs to 17 residues. The CDR3 DNA reads as TGTGCCAGCAGCTTCCTCCGGGGAGGGGCCCTCTCCTACGAGCAGTACTTC. Protein sequence: CASSFLRGGALSYEQYF.

The V and J genes are TRBV9 and TRBJ2-3; 13 positions match TRBD2. Unmatched junction bases numbered 8, after V lost 4 bases and J lost 3 bases. Germline lookup yields CDR1 SGDLS and CDR2 YYNGEE. The CDR3 sequence is 17 residues long. The CDR3 here is CASSPGLAGPRTDTQYF. For the CDR3, the DNA is TGTGCCAGCAGCCCGGGACTAGCGGGACCCCGGACAGATACGCAGTATTTT.

The chain has TRBV5-1 and TRBJ2-3; unclear D gene. Trimming shortened V by 4 bases and J by 0 bases, and 6 bases separated the two germline ends. The CDR3 runs 13 residues. Germline assignment: CDR1 SGHRS and CDR2 YFSETQ. CDR3 nucleotide sequence: TGCGCCAGCAGCGTCATAAGCACAGATACGCAGTATTTT. Protein sequence: CASSVISTDTQYF.

V and J are TRBV6-5 and TRBJ2-7, with D unresolved. The CDR3 loop spans 14 amino acids. V lost 0 bases to trimming and J lost 6 bases, with 12 bases between them. Germline V gene sequence: CDR1 MNHEY, CDR2 SVGAGI. CDR3 DNA sequence: TGTGCCAGCAGTTACTCGATTAGTTCCCCCGAGCAGTACTTC. This sequence encodes CASSYSISSPEQYF.

V is TRBV28 and J is TRBJ2-3; D is undetermined. CDR1 MDHEN and CDR2 SYDVKM come from the germline V gene. This CDR3 region has 17 residues. V was trimmed by 1 base and J by 0 bases, leaving 14 bases between them. The CDR3 nucleotides read TGTGCCAGCAGTTTATATGTCCCCCATACTAGCACAGATACGCAGTATTTT. Its translation is CASSLYVPHTSTDTQYF. Looking up the rest from reference TRBV28 and TRBJ2-3 gives the full variable domain: DVKVTQSSRYLVKRTGEKVFLECVQDMDHENMFWYRQDPGLGLRLIYFSYDVKMKEKGDIPEGYSVSREKKERFSLILESASTNQTSMYLCASSLYVPHTSTDTQYFGPGTRLTVL.

The chain combines TRBV11-1 with TRBJ2-1; 13 positions match TRBD2. Trimming removed 5 bases from V and 8 bases from J; junction bases left unmatched: 9. Germline V gene sequence: CDR1 SGHAT, CDR2 FQDESV (reference sequence). CDR3 length: 16 residues. This CDR3 is CASSHPLAGGFDEQFF. The CDR3 coding sequence is TGTGCCAGCAGCCACCCACTAGCGGGAGGGTTCGATGAGCAGTTCTTC.

V gene TRBV7-9 combines with J gene TRBJ1-2; D is uncertain. Germline CDR1 is SEHNR and CDR2 is FQNEAQ (reference sequence). The CDR3 consists of 14 residues. V lost 6 bases to trimming and J lost 5 bases, with 16 bases between them. CDR3 residues: CASSPAGADYGYTF. CDR3 in DNA: TGTGCCAGCAGTCCCGCAGGAGCAGATTATGGCTACACCTTC.

As to this clone: Additional DNA sequences in this sample encode the identical CDR3. J is TRBJ2-3 and V is TRBV28, with D perhaps matching TRBD1 (5 bases). CDR1 is MDHEN, CDR2 SYDVKM, per germline. V lost 1 base and J lost 4, with 6 bases in between. This CDR3 comprises 13 residues. CDR3 protein: CASSLLGADTQYF. The CDR3 DNA reads TGTGCCAGCAGTTTATTAGGGGCAGATACGCAGTATTTT.

This chain joins TRBV5-5 and TRBJ1-2; D call uncertain. Trimming pared 0 bases from V and 8 bases from J, leaving 5 bases between. This CDR3 has 11 amino acids. Germline values: CDR1 SGHKS, CDR2 YYEKEE (reference sequence). CDR3 amino acids: CASSLVGGYTF. CDR3 sequence (DNA): TGTGCCAGCAGCTTGGTAGGAGGCTACACCTTC.

The chain employs TRBV10-3 and TRBJ2-7; 7 nucleotides align to TRBD2. The CDR3 length is 15 residues. The germline V gene has CDR1 ENHRY and CDR2 SYGVKD. Unmatched junction bases numbered 8, after V lost 4 bases and J lost 2 bases. CDR3 DNA: TGTGCCATCAGTGGTTCTAGCGGCACCCCCTACGAGCAGTACTTC. Protein product: CAISGSSGTPYEQYF.

About this clone: Other DNA variants within this sample encode the same CDR3. The chain is built from TRBV5-1 and TRBJ2-5; 8 bases match TRBD1. CDR1 and CDR2 (germline): SGHRS, YFSETQ. The V segment lost 4 bases and the J segment 4 bases; nucleotides outside the gene matches: 3. This CDR3 region has 13 residues. Written as DNA, the CDR3 is TGCGCCAGCAGCCCACAGGGGGGAGAGACCCAGTACTTC. The encoded protein is CASSPQGGETQYF.

Only one count was recorded for this clone. The sample carries other DNA sequences with the same CDR3. The rearrangement joins TRBV5-1 to TRBJ1-5; D is unclear. The germline CDR1 and CDR2 sequences are SGHRS and YFSETQ. The CDR3 contains 15 residues. With 0 bases removed from V and 0 bases from J, the gap between germline ends came to 7 bases. The CDR3 DNA follows: TGCGCCAGCAGCTTGGAAGGTGTTAGCAATCAGCCCCAGCATTTT. Its translation is CASSLEGVSNQPQHF.

This clone was counted once. The chain has TRBV28 and TRBJ1-1, with TRBD1 matching 9 bases. Germline V gene lookup returns CDR1 MDHEN and CDR2 SYDVKM. J gave up 7 bases and V 2 bases, and 5 bases lay outside the gene matches. The length of the CDR3 is 14 residues. The chain's CDR3 is CASSLGRTGVEAFF. The CDR3 DNA reads TGTGCCAGCAGTTTAGGAAGGACAGGGGTTGAAGCTTTCTTT.

The chain joins TRBV5-1 to TRBJ2-1; D is perhaps TRBD1 (5 bases). CDR3 length: 13 amino acids. Germline CDR1 reads SGHRS; CDR2 reads YFSETQ. V gave up 0 bases and J gave up 8 bases, with 9 bases separating them. The CDR3, as DNA: TGCGCCAGCAGCTTGGTAGGACACGATGAGCAGTTCTTC. The encoded protein is CASSLVGHDEQFF.